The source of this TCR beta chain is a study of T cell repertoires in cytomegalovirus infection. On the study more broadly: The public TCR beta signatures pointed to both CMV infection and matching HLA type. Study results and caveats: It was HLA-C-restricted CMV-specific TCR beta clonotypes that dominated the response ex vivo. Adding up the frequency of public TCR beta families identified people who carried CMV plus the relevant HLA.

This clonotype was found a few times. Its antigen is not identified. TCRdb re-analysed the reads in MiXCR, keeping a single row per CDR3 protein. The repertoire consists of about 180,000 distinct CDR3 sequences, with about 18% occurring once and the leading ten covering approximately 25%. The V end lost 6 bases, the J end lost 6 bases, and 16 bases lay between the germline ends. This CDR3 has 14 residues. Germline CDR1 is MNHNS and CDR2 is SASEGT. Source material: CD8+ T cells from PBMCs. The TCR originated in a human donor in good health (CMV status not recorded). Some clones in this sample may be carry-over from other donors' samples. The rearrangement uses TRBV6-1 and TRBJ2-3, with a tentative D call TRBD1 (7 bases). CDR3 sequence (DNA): TGTGCCAGCAGCAACAGGGGAGGTTTGGATACGCAGTATTTT. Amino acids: CASSNRGGLDTQYF.